Described below is a single T cell receptor (beta chain) sequence and its context. Its antigen is unidentified. The data originate from a study of chemoradiotherapy in HPV16-positive cancers. The CDR3 spans 11 residues. The assay was immunoSEQ multiplex PCR, and TCRdb's table has in-frame clones only and misses some. The table has over 8,000 clones, 86% seen once; the top ten hold about 2.7%. Samples were taken several times over chemoradiotherapy. Overall study findings and caveats: Only a couple of HPV16-positive patients supplied the functional HPV-specificity definition. HPV-responsive T-cell expansion during chemoradiotherapy was linked to improved recurrence-free survival in HPV16-positive patients. Candidate HPV-specific clones and E7-related TCR motifs grew in tumor during treatment.

The rearrangement uses TRBV21-1 and TRBJ1-4. TRBV21-1 corresponds to a pseudogene. This specimen consisted of blood, obtained from a patient who underwent chemoradiotherapy. The origin of this receptor is a human donor with HPV-associated anogenital cancer. The CDR3 DNA reads TGTGCCAGCAGCAAACGGTCCAGAGGGTTTTTT. This codes for CASSKRSRGFF.